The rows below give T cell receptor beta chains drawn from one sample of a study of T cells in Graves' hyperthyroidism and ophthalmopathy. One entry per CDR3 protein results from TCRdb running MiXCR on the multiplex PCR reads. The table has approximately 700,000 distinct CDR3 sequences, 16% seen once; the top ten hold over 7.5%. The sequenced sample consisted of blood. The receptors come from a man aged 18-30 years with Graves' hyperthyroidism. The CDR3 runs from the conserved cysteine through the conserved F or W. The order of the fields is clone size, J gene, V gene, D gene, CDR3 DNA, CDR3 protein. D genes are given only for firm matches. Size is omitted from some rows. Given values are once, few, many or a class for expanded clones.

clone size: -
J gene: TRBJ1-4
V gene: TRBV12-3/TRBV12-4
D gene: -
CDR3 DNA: TGTGCCAGCAGCCGGGGGGGGGGGGCGAGTGAAAAACTGTTTTTT
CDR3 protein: CASSRGGGASEKLFF

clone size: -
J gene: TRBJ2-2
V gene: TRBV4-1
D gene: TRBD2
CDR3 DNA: TGCGCCAGCAGCCAAGATGAAGCGGGAGTACTCGGGGAGCTGTTTTTT
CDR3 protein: CASSQDEAGVLGELFF

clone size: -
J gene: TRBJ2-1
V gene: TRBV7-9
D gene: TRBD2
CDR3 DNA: TGTGCCAGCAGCTCTCGACTAGCGGGAGTTAGTCGTCGTGAGCAGTTCTTC
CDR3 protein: CASSSRLAGVSRREQFF

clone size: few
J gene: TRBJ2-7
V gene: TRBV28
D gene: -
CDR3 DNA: TGTGCCAGCAGTTTGCCCCTGAACTCTGAGCAGTACTTC
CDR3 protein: CASSLPLNSEQYF

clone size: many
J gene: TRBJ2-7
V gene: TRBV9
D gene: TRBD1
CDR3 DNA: TGTGCCAGCAGCGTAGAGGACAGGCTGCCCTACGAGCAGTACTTC
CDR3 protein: CASSVEDRLPYEQYF

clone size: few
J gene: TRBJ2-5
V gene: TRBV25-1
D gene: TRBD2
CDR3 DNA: TGTGCCAGCAGTGAATTTGGTCTAGCGGGAGGCTCGGAGACCCAGTACTTC
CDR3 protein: CASSEFGLAGGSETQYF

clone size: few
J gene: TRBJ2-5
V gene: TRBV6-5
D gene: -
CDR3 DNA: TGTGCCAGCAGTTGGCCCCGCACCGAGACCCAGTACTTC
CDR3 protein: CASSWPRTETQYF

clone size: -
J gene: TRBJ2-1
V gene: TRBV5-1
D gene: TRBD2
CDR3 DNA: TGCGCCACTCAAGCGGGAGAGGATGAGCAGTTCTTC
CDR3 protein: CATQAGEDEQFF

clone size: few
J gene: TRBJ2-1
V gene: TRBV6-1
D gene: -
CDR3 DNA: TGTGCCAGCAGGCCAGGGTTTGACTCCTACAATGAGCAGTTCTTC
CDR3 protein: CASRPGFDSYNEQFF

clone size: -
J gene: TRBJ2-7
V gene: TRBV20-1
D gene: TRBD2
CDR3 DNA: TGCAGTGCTATAGCGGGACCCTACGAGCAGTACTTC
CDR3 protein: CSAIAGPYEQYF

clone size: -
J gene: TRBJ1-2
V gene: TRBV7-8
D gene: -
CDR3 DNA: TGTGCCAGCAGCTTAGGTCGGGCTTTCTATGGCTACACCTTC
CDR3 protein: CASSLGRAFYGYTF

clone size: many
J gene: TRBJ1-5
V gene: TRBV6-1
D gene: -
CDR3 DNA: TGTGCCAGCAGTGAAGGCGTCCGGGTACAGCCCCAGCATTTT
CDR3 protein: CASSEGVRVQPQHF

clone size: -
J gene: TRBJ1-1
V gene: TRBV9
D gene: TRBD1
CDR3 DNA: TGTGCCAGCAGCGTAGCCGGGGACAGGCAGCAGGAGGGCACTGAAGCTTTCTTT
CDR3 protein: CASSVAGDRQQEGTEAFF